This T cell receptor (beta chain) was obtained from a study of T-cell memory formation after mild COVID-19 (dated by TCRdb to about 2021). About the full investigation: TCR sequence clusters from the two donors were largely donor specific. T-cell clones expanding and contracting after mild COVID-19 in two donors were tracked by longitudinal TCRalpha and TCRbeta repertoire sequencing. The cohort was made up of two young adult volunteers, one female and one male, who were previously healthy. General conclusions and limits of the study: SARS-CoV-2 specificity of the second-wave clones peaking on day 37 was not confirmed. Only a couple of mild cases were covered by the study, and larger cohorts that include severe cases with pre-infection samples were considered necessary. Some responding clones were detected in pre-infection memory, which suggested that pre-existing cross-reactive memory T cells had joined the SARS-CoV-2 response. Clones that contracted from day 15 to 85 showed balanced CD4/CD8 phenotypes, whereas a second wave of clones that expanded from day 15 to 37 leaned towards CD4+. Contracting CD4+ clones turned up mainly in the CM and EM memory subsets, whereas EMRA was where CD8+ clones were enriched.

Ficoll-Paque density gradient centrifugation was the method used to isolate PBMCs. For sequencing, an Illumina NovaSeq 6000 was employed. TCRalpha and TCRbeta cDNA libraries were constructed by 5'RACE with constant-segment primers, with sample barcodes and unique molecular identifiers being introduced. Trizol reagent was used to extract RNA from every sample. Libraries were amplified in two PCR steps, with a second sample barcode and Illumina TruSeq adapters added in the second step. Libraries were sequenced on an Illumina NovaSeq with 2 x 150 bp paired-end reads. In the original analysis: With migec v1.2.7, reads were demultiplexed and then collapsed into UMI-guided consensus sequences. Using mixcr v2.1.11, UMI consensuses were aligned to TRA and TRB V and J templates and then assembled into clonotypes. A clonotype was counted as expanded or contracted only when both edgeR and NoisET called the clonotype significant, with the noise models trained on biological replicates. For edgeR calls, the thresholds were a false discovery rate-adjusted p below 0.01 and a log2 fold-change of 1. As an exploratory analysis of dynamics, max-normalized trajectories of the 1000 most abundant clonotypes were examined with PCA combined with hierarchical clustering. Separately sequenced CD4+ and CD8+ repertoires were used to assign the CD4 or CD8 phenotype of responding clones. TCRdb reran the public reads through fastp at Q25 and MiXCR, keeping productive beta chains. Rows are combined by CDR3 protein, so each entry shows the most common genes and DNA. The V and J calls here are based on TCRdb, not the publication. For this sample the table gives approximately 500,000 distinct CDR3 sequences, of which around a quarter were detected only once. The top ten clones comprise under 15% of the sample.

As regards this clonotype: The target of this receptor is not known. Per-base qualities were not stored, and no clone one base away is much larger.

CDR1 GTSNPN and CDR2 SVGIG are derived from the germline V gene (reference sequence). Trimming leaves V shorter by 3 bases and J shorter by 2 bases, with the junction holding 17 bases beyond the gene matches. Measured from the cysteine to the phenylalanine, the CDR3 is 18 residues long. The read is trimmed to its CDR3 DNA, 54 bases read in frame from base 1. The V gene is TRBV30 and the J gene is TRBJ2-7; a stretch of 9 junction bases matches TRBD2. Sample: PBMCs or a T cell subset sorted from them (not recorded which). The receptor's source is an adult woman who had mild COVID-19 (a few samples of this study predate the infection). The sample titles of this study are shuffled in the database, so cell type and time point are left out; the donor was told from shared clones. At the DNA level, the sequence is TGTGCCTGGAGCCTCTACCCGGGACTAGCAAGAGACACCTACGAGCAGTACTTC. It is translated as CAWSLYPGLARDTYEQYF.